What follows is one T cell receptor beta chain and its context. The data originate from a study of blood T cell repertoires in COVID-19. V was trimmed by 4 bases and J by 5 bases, leaving 11 bases between them. The length of the CDR3 is 14 residues. CDR1 is MDHEN, CDR2 SYDVKM, per germline. Study processing details: Estimates of nucleated cell counts were drawn from the amplification of reference gene primers. The assay was immunoSEQ multiplex PCR, and TCRdb's table has in-frame clones only and misses some. That table supplies the V and J calls and clone size; D and trimming were determined from the DNA. The sample carries roughly 110,000 clones, approximately 88% recorded once.

The chain joins TRBV28 to TRBJ2-2; maybe TRBD1 (6 bases). Sequenced input: peripheral blood. The TCR originated in a man aged 50-60 years with active or convalescent COVID-19. CDR3 protein: CASSSGQLTGELFF. DNA of the CDR3: TGTGCCAGCAGTTCAGGACAGCTAACCGGGGAGCTGTTTTTT.